This T cell receptor beta chain was observed in a study of T cell clonotyping in hematopoietic cell transplantation. V shed 5 bases and J shed 2 bases, with 13 bases lying between them. Germline CDR1 and CDR2: SGHAT and FQNNGV. The CDR3 covers 15 residues. Judged by abundance, this clone is medium-sized. Sequencing was performed with immunoSEQ multiplex PCR; in TCRdb, only in-frame clones are kept and a portion is missing. The sample lists a few thousand clones, around 78% occurring once. The specimen was peripheral blood mononuclear cells, collected 30 days after allogeneic stem cell transplant. This chain joins TRBV11-2 and TRBJ1-3; weak D call: TRBD1 (6 bases). This sequence was found in a male patient aged 55 to 70 who had an allogeneic stem cell transplant from an unrelated donor, so the T cells may come from the graft donor. Some clones in this sample may be carry-over from other donors' samples. The CDR3 reads CASSAGRGPGNTIYF. Written as DNA, the CDR3 is TGTGCCAGCAGCGCGGGCCGGGGGCCTGGAAACACCATATATTTT.